The 13 T cell receptor beta chains given below trace back to one sample, sequenced in a study of T cell changes during pregnancy in multiple sclerosis. TCRdb's copy holds only in-frame clones and misses some; the assay was immunoSEQ multiplex PCR. The sample yields some 38,000 clones, 94% seen once. This specimen consisted of CD4+ T cells from peripheral blood mononuclear cells, obtained in the second trimester of pregnancy. These receptors were collected from a female donor with multiple sclerosis, enrolled in a pregnancy study.

This chain links TRBV28 with TRBJ2-1; D unresolved. Germline V gene data show CDR1 as MDHEN and CDR2 as SYDVKM. CDR3 length: 11 amino acids. The V end was cut by 3 bases, the J end by 7 bases, with 4 bases between. The CDR3 DNA follows: TGTGCCAGCAGTTTCAGGAATGAGCAGTTCTTC. This sequence encodes CASSFRNEQFF.

This clone was recorded a few times. This sequence joins TRBV7-3 and TRBJ2-1; 8 bases line up with TRBD2. Germline V gives CDR1 SGHTA, CDR2 FQGTGA. The V and J ends lost 6 bases and 9 bases, in that order; junction bases with no gene match: 7. This CDR3 has 13 amino acids. In nucleotides, the CDR3 is TGTGCCAGCAGAAGCGGGGGTAGAGGTGAGCAGTTCTTC. This codes for CASRSGGRGEQFF.

V gene TRBV7-2 combines with J gene TRBJ2-7; D gene ambiguous. Germline V lookup: CDR1 SGHTA, CDR2 FQGNSA. The ends were cut back, 2 bases at V and 4 bases at J, with 12 bases in the middle. The CDR3 consists of 14 residues. The chain's CDR3 is CASSLSAQSYEQYF. CDR3 nucleotide sequence: TGTGCCAGCAGCTTAAGCGCCCAGTCTTACGAGCAGTACTTC.

The V and J genes are TRBV7-2 and TRBJ2-1; D unresolved. The CDR3 consists of 15 residues. Germline-derived CDR1 and CDR2 are SGHTA and FQGNSA. V was cut by 0 bases and J by 2 bases, with 8 bases left in between. This CDR3 reads CASSLAMAPYNEQFF. CDR3 in DNA: TGTGCCAGCAGCTTAGCTATGGCACCCTACAATGAGCAGTTCTTC.

The J gene is TRBJ2-5, the V gene TRBV28, with 7 nucleotides matching TRBD2. V lost 3 bases and J lost 6; bases outside the gene matches: 4. This CDR3 contains 13 residues. Looked up from germline, CDR1 is MDHEN and CDR2 is SYDVKM. The CDR3: CASSFRSGKTQYF. CDR3 DNA: TGTGCCAGCAGTTTCAGGAGCGGGAAGACCCAGTACTTC.

V is TRBV21-1 and J is TRBJ1-5. TRBV21-1 is flagged as a pseudogene. The CDR3 sequence is 18 residues long. CDR3 DNA sequence: TGTGCCAGCAGCAAAGTCGGAGAGGGAGTATGCAGCAATCAGCCCCAGCATTTT. This encodes CASSKVGEGVCSNQPQHF.

The J gene is TRBJ2-5, the V gene TRBV9; D gene uncertain. Germline CDR1 is SGDLS and CDR2 is YYNGEE. Between the trimmed V and J ends, which lost 7 bases and 7 bases, there was a span of 11 bases. The CDR3 sequence is 11 residues long. The CDR3 loop reads CASLSRGTQYF. CDR3 coding DNA: TGTGCCAGCCTCTCCCGCGGGACCCAGTACTTC.

J is TRBJ2-1 and V is TRBV5-6, with 16 bases fitting TRBD2. This CDR3 has 18 residues. Germline values: CDR1 SGHDT, CDR2 YYEEEE. J gave up 6 bases and V 3 bases, and 9 bases lay outside the gene matches. DNA for the CDR3: TGTGCCAGCAGCTGGGGACTAGCGGGGGGGCAAAGGGGCAATGAGCAGTTCTTC. It is translated as CASSWGLAGGQRGNEQFF.

The V and J genes are TRBV27 and TRBJ2-6; unclear D gene. Germline V gene data show CDR1 as MNHEY and CDR2 as SMNVEV (reference sequence). CDR3 length equals 15 residues. The V end was cut by 3 bases, the J end by 4 bases, with 10 bases between. This chain's CDR3 is CASSFLVSGANVLTF. DNA of the CDR3: TGTGCCAGCAGTTTCCTTGTGTCCGGGGCCAACGTCCTGACTTTC.

J is TRBJ2-1 and V is TRBV10-1, with D possibly TRBD1 on 6 matching bases. V lost 2 bases to trimming and J lost 12 bases, with 14 bases between them. This CDR3 contains 13 residues. The germline CDR1 and CDR2 sequences are WNHNN and SYGVQD (reference sequence). The CDR3 bases are TGCGCCAGCAGTGAGAGGTTGGGGGCGGTGCAGTTCTTC. This encodes CASSERLGAVQFF.

V usage is TRBV14 and J usage is TRBJ2-3; 9 bases align to TRBD2. Trimming cost V 3 bases and J 4 bases; bases outside gene matches: 8. The CDR3 consists of 16 residues. Germline loops: CDR1 SGHDN, CDR2 FVKESK. This chain's CDR3 is CASSHFSGSKADTQYF. The CDR3 DNA sequence: TGTGCCAGCAGCCACTTTAGCGGGAGTAAGGCAGATACGCAGTATTTT.

The J gene is TRBJ1-4, the V gene TRBV30; D unclear. Trimming shortened V by 3 bases and J by 3 bases, and 14 bases separated the two germline ends. CDR1 is GTSNPN, CDR2 SVGIG, per germline (reference sequence). The CDR3 runs 15 residues. CDR3 protein: CAWSPSPVSNEKLFF. DNA of the CDR3: TGTGCCTGGAGCCCCTCACCGGTCTCTAATGAAAAACTGTTTTTT. Together with reference TRBV30 and TRBJ1-4, the CDR3 gives the full variable domain: SQTIHQWPATLVQPVGSPLSLECTVEGTSNPNLYWYRQAAGRGLQLLFYSVGIGQISSEVPQNLSASRPQDRQFILSSKKLLLSDSGFYLCAWSPSPVSNEKLFFGSGTQLSVL.

The chain couples TRBV2 to TRBJ1-2, with a weak D call TRBD1 (5 bases). The CDR3 consists of 15 residues. CDR1 is SNHLY and CDR2 is FYNNEI in the germline V gene. With 2 bases removed from V and 3 bases from J, the gap between germline ends came to 13 bases. The CDR3 coding sequence is TGTGCCAGCAGTGAACATCCGGCAGGGCACTATGGCTACACCTTC. It codes for CASSEHPAGHYGYTF.